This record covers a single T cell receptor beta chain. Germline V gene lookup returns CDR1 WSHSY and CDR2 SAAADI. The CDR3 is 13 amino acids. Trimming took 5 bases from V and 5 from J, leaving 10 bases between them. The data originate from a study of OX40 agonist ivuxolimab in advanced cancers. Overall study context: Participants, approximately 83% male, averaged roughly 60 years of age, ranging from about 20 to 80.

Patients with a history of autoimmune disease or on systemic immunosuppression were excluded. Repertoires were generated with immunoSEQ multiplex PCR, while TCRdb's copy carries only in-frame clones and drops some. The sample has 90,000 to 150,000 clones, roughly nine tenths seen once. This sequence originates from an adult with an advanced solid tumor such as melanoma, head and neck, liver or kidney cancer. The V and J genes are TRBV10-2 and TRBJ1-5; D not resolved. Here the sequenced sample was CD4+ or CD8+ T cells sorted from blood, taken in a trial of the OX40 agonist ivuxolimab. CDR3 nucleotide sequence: TGCGCCAGCAGTCCTCAGTCAGATCAGCCCCAGCATTTT. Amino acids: CASSPQSDQPQHF.